Each of the 3 T cell receptor beta chains below was sequenced from the same sample in a study of blood T cell repertoires in COVID-19. Repertoires were generated with immunoSEQ multiplex PCR, while TCRdb's copy carries only in-frame clones and drops some. The sample holds under 75,000 clones, about 81% seen once. Sequencing was carried out using peripheral blood. The receptors here all came from a man older than 75 with acute or convalescent COVID-19.

J is TRBJ2-5 and V is TRBV18; D is undetermined. Germline loops: CDR1 KGHSH, CDR2 LQKENI. This CDR3 is built from 14 residues. Trimming took off 1 base at V and 4 bases at J, with 10 bases between the two ends. CDR3 sequence: CASSPRRSGETQYF. CDR3 nucleotides: TGTGCCAGCTCACCACGCCGGTCCGGAGAGACCCAGTACTTC. Full variable domain (remainder filled in from reference TRBV18 and TRBJ2-5): NAGVMQNPRHLVRRRGQEARLRCSPMKGHSHVYWYRQLPEEGLKFMVYLQKENIIDESGMPKERFSAEFPKEGPSILRIQQVVRGDSAAYFCASSPRRSGETQYFGPGTRLLVL.

This clone was seen a handful of times. This rearrangement joins TRBV2 to TRBJ2-7, with 12 nucleotides matching TRBD1. This CDR3 is built from 15 residues. V shed 6 bases and J 5 bases; nucleotides not matched to a gene: 8. Per germline, CDR1 SNHLY and CDR2 FYNNEI. DNA for the CDR3: TGTGCCAGCAGCCCGGGACAGGGGGCGCTGAACGAGCAGTACTTC. Protein sequence: CASSPGQGALNEQYF.

In this sample, this clone is medium-sized. This chain links TRBV19 with TRBJ2-2; 9 bases map to TRBD2. This CDR3 contains 16 residues. Germline CDR1 and CDR2: LNHDA and SQIVND (reference sequence). V was pared by 4 bases and J by 2 bases, with 5 bases of the junction left unmatched. The CDR3 nucleotides read TGTGCCAGTAGTAGGTTAGCGGGGGATAACACCGGGGAGCTGTTTTTT. This gives the protein CASSRLAGDNTGELFF.